In its sample, the clone carrying this T cell receptor (beta chain) was seen once. Its specificity is not known. Germline V gene sequence: CDR1 SNHLY, CDR2 FYNNEI. The length of the CDR3 is 15 residues. Trimming removed 3 bases from V and 4 bases from J, with 13 bases in between. The planned depth of sequencing spanned 1 in 200,000 to 1 in 1 million T cells. Measured with immunoSEQ multiplex PCR; TCRdb has only the in-frame clones, and not every one. The repertoire has some 140,000 clones, about 79% of them found once; the top ten carry around 13%. This record comes from a study of cytotoxic CD8 clonotypes in ibrutinib-treated CLL. Overall study findings and caveats: Contraction or stability on treatment characterized the public clonotypes, which were uncommon. Baseline values of clonality outstripped age-matched healthy donors and followed circulating CD8+ T-cell counts. The study found clonality rose at ibrutinib response, then fell toward baseline at progression.

The sequences come from PBMCs, collected after 12 months of ibrutinib treatment. This sequence was found in a human donor with chronic lymphocytic leukemia. The J gene is TRBJ1-5, the V gene TRBV2, with a weak D call TRBD1 (6 bases). In DNA form, the CDR3 reads TGTGCCAGCAGTGAGGGGGACATACAAAATCAGCCCCAGCATTTT. Translating it yields CASSEGDIQNQPQHF.